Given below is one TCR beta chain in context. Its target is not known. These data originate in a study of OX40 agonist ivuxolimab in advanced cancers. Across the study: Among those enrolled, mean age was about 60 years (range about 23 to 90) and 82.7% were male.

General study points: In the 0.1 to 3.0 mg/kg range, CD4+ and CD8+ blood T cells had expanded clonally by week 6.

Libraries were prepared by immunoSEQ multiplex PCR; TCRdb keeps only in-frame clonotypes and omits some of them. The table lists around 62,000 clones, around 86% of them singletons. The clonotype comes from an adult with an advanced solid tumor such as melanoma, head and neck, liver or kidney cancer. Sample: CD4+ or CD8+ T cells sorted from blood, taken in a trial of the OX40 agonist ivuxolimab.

CDR3 sequence: CASSPMTGGFAFF. In nucleotides, the CDR3 is TGTGCCAGCAGCCCGATGACAGGCGGCTTCGCTTTCTTT. J is TRBJ1-1 and V is TRBV5-6, with D perhaps TRBD1 (6 bases). CDR3 length: 13 amino acids. Trimming took 4 bases from V and 11 from J, leaving 18 bases between them. Per the germline V gene, CDR1 is SGHDT and CDR2 is YYEEEE.